The 27 T cell receptor beta chains reported below all come from one sample, sequenced in a study of response to subunit inactivated influenza vaccine. TCRdb called the RT-PCR reads again in MiXCR, with one record for every CDR3 protein. Of about 520,000 distinct CDR3 sequences listed, roughly 23% are singletons. Sequenced material: CD4+ T cells sorted from PBMCs, taken around 5 days after vaccination. These TCRs come from a man aged 50 or older who received an inactivated influenza vaccine.

The gene calls are TRBV9 and TRBJ2-5; 8 positions match TRBD1. Germline values: CDR1 SGDLS, CDR2 YYNGEE. This CDR3 comprises 16 residues. V lost 0 bases and J lost 4; bases outside the gene matches: 8. The CDR3 DNA is TGTGCCAGCAGCGTAGTAGGGGGACAGGCTCCAGAGACCCAGTACTTC. This sequence encodes CASSVVGGQAPETQYF.

A note on this clonotype: At one boundary the junction diverges from the germline segment, which might be a read error. The V gene is TRBV20-1, the J gene TRBJ2-2, with 9 nucleotides matching TRBD1. The CDR3 extends over 16 amino acids. CDR1 and CDR2 from the germline V gene are DFQATT and SNEGSKA (reference sequence). For the CDR3, the DNA is TGCTGTGCTAGAGAAGGGACAGGGTGGGACACCGGGGAGCTGTTTTTT. This codes for CCAREGTGWDTGELFF.

The gene calls are TRBV10-3 and TRBJ2-1, with 9 positions matching TRBD1. The germline V gene has CDR1 ENHRY and CDR2 SYGVKD. V lost 4 bases, J lost 6 bases, and 4 bases stayed unmatched. This CDR3 is 14 amino acids long. This CDR3 reads CAISGQGQGNEQFF. The CDR3 coding sequence is TGTGCCATCAGTGGGCAGGGACAGGGCAATGAGCAGTTCTTC.

This clonotype occurred a few times. The CDR3 loop is CSVERGGAPGTQYF. CDR3 bases: TGCAGCGTTGAAAGGGGCGGGGCCCCGGGGACCCAGTACTTC. The chain uses TRBV29-1 and TRBJ2-5; weak D call: TRBD2 (6 bases). V lost 2 bases to trimming and J lost 7 bases, with 17 bases between them. From germline, CDR1 is SQVTM and CDR2 ANQGSEA. The CDR3 is 14 amino acids.

This rearrangement joins TRBV20-1 to TRBJ2-1, with 7 bases matching TRBD2. The length of the CDR3 is 14 residues. Germline CDR1 is DFQATT and CDR2 is SNEGSKA (reference sequence). V shed 4 bases and J 1 base; nucleotides not matched to a gene: 4. The CDR3 loop reads CSATREWSYNEQFF. The DNA for the CDR3 is TGCAGTGCTACGCGGGAGTGGTCCTACAATGAGCAGTTCTTC.

The V call is TRBV29-1, the J call TRBJ2-1; maybe TRBD2 (5 bases). The CDR3 runs to 14 residues. The V gene's germline CDR1 is SQVTM and CDR2 ANQGSEA. V lost 3 bases to trimming and J lost 6 bases, with 15 bases between them. In DNA, the CDR3 is TGCAGCGTTGATGGCGGAACGACTACCAATGAGCAGTTCTTC. Its translation is CSVDGGTTTNEQFF.

This sequence joins TRBV4-3 and TRBJ2-3; 11 nucleotides match TRBD2. The V gene's germline CDR1 is LGHNA and CDR2 YSLEER. Germline trimming cut 1 base from V and 5 bases from J; bases unmatched to any gene: 2. This CDR3 is 15 amino acids long. CDR3 DNA sequence: TGCGCCAGCAGCCAAGTTAGCGGGGGGGGAGATACGCAGTATTTT. Protein sequence: CASSQVSGGGDTQYF.

The rearrangement joins TRBV11-1 to TRBJ2-2; 9 nucleotides align to TRBD2. Germline-derived CDR1 and CDR2 are SGHAT and FQDESV (reference sequence). The V segment lost 1 base and the J segment 2 bases; nucleotides outside the gene matches: 14. The CDR3 spans 20 residues. The CDR3 DNA sequence: TGTGCCAGCAGCTTAGTTATCCTAGCGGGGCCCCGAAATAACACCGGGGAGCTGTTTTTT. Translated, it gives CASSLVILAGPRNNTGELFF. Full variable domain (missing parts from reference TRBV11-1 and TRBJ2-2): EAEVAQSPRYKITEKSQAVAFWCDPISGHATLYWYRQILGQGPELLVQFQDESVVDDSQLPKDRFSAERLKGVDSTLKIQPAELGDSAMYLCASSLVILAGPRNNTGELFFGEGSRLTVL.

The genes are TRBV6-1 and TRBJ1-1, with D unclear. In germline, CDR1 is MNHNS, CDR2 SASEGT. V dropped 6 bases and J dropped 7 bases, with 24 bases sitting between them. This CDR3 spans 16 amino acids. The CDR3 coding sequence is TGTGCCAGCAGGCCCACTGGGCGGCCCCGGAAGGTTGAAGCTTTCTTT. Its protein product is CASRPTGRPRKVEAFF.

V and J are TRBV7-2 and TRBJ2-7, with TRBD2 matching over 7 bases. This CDR3 region has 14 residues. Germline values: CDR1 SGHTA, CDR2 FQGNSA. The trim removed 4 bases at V and 3 bases at J, leaving 6 bases unmatched. The CDR3 reads CASSSGTTNYEQYF. The CDR3 DNA reads as TGTGCCAGCAGCTCTGGGACTACCAACTACGAGCAGTACTTC.

This clonotype was seen a few times. The chain links TRBV4-1 to TRBJ2-2, with TRBD1 identical over 8 bases. Germline values: CDR1 MGHRA, CDR2 YSYEKL. With 1 base clipped from V and 3 bases from J, the junction kept 4 bases outside the gene matches. This CDR3 comprises 16 residues. In DNA, the CDR3 is TGCGCCAGCAGCCAAGGGGACAGGATTTACACCGGGGAGCTGTTTTTT. Translated: CASSQGDRIYTGELFF.

The V and J genes are TRBV7-8 and TRBJ2-1; tentatively, D is TRBD2 (6 bases). The CDR3 covers 14 residues. The V and J ends lost 2 bases and 7 bases respectively, with 12 bases between them. Germline V gene sequence: CDR1 SGHVS, CDR2 FQNEAQ. Here the CDR3 reads CASSLRPGRNEQFF. CDR3 sequence (DNA): TGTGCCAGCAGCTTAAGGCCGGGGAGGAATGAGCAGTTCTTC.

The chain is built from TRBV5-1 and TRBJ2-7; 8 nucleotides line up with TRBD1. The CDR3 is made up of 15 amino acids. Germline-derived CDR1 and CDR2 are SGHRS and YFSETQ. J lost 2 bases, V lost 4 bases, and 8 bases had no gene match. The CDR3, as DNA: TGCGCCAGCAGCCAAGGACGACAGGGGACCTACGAGCAGTACTTC. It is translated as CASSQGRQGTYEQYF. Filled out from reference TRBV5-1 and TRBJ2-7, the complete variable domain reads KAGVTQTPRYLIKTRGQQVTLSCSPISGHRSVSWYQQTPGQGLQFLFEYFSETQRNKGNFPGRFSGRQFSNSRSEMNVSTLELGDSALYLCASSQGRQGTYEQYFGPGTRLTVT.

This clonotype has more than one count but fewer than ten. The chain couples TRBV7-9 to TRBJ2-1; 14 bases align to TRBD2. CDR1 and CDR2 (germline): SEHNR, FQNEAQ (reference sequence). The CDR3 is 16 amino acids. J lost 8 bases, V lost 4 bases, and 7 bases had no gene match. The CDR3, as DNA: TGTGCCAGCAGCTCAGGGACTAGCGGGAGCATCCATGAGCAGTTCTTC. It specifies CASSSGTSGSIHEQFF.

The rearrangement links TRBV7-2 to TRBJ1-2, with 11 bases matching TRBD1. V lost 5 bases, J lost 4 bases, and 6 bases stayed unmatched. CDR1 is SGHTA, CDR2 FQGNSA, per germline. CDR3 size: 15 residues. CDR3 nucleotide sequence: TGTGCCAGCAGCGCGGACAGGGGGCGCGGCTATGGCTACACCTTC. Translation: CASSADRGRGYGYTF.

This chain uses TRBV7-2 with TRBJ2-5; maybe TRBD2 (6 bases). V was pared by 4 bases and J by 4 bases, with 13 bases between. This CDR3 comprises 14 residues. Germline V lookup: CDR1 SGHTA, CDR2 FQGNSA. The CDR3 loop reads CASSSGAIRETQYF. CDR3 coding DNA: TGTGCCAGCAGCTCGGGAGCAATACGAGAGACCCAGTACTTC.

This clonotype was picked up many times. The rearrangement links TRBV12-3 or TRBV12-4 to TRBJ1-2, with 8 positions matching TRBD1. CDR3 size: 14 residues. V lost 6 bases, J lost 8 bases, and 11 bases stayed unmatched. The CDR3 bases are TGTGCCAGCAGATCGAGTGGACAGGGATGGGGCTACACCTTC. It specifies CASRSSGQGWGYTF.

The V gene is TRBV7-9, the J gene TRBJ2-5, with 7 bases fitting TRBD2. This CDR3 contains 16 residues. The V and J ends lost 2 bases and 2 bases, in that order; junction bases with no gene match: 8. CDR1 is SEHNR and CDR2 is FQNEAQ in the germline V gene (reference sequence). CDR3 coding DNA: TGTGCCAGCAGCTTATCCCGCGGGAGCCTACAAGAGACCCAGTACTTC. Its protein product is CASSLSRGSLQETQYF.

A single count supports this clonotype. This may be a read error: a much more frequent sequence differs by one nucleotide. The rearrangement links TRBV7-2 to TRBJ1-5, with D unclear. This CDR3 region has 13 residues. The V gene lost 1 base and the J gene lost 3 bases, with 4 bases spanning the gap. Germline V lookup: CDR1 SGHTA, CDR2 FQGNSA. The CDR3, as DNA: TGTGCCAGCAGCTTAGATCACAATCAGCCCCAGCATTTT. Translating it yields CASSLDHNQPQHF.

The genes are TRBV7-2 and TRBJ2-3; 10 bases are shared with TRBD2. Germline-derived CDR1 and CDR2 are SGHTA and FQGNSA. CDR3 length equals 15 residues. V dropped 3 bases and J dropped 6; count of bases not matched to a gene: 6. The DNA for the CDR3 is TGTGCCAGCAGCTTTGGGACTAGCGTTCTCGATACGCAGTATTTT. The encoded protein is CASSFGTSVLDTQYF.

The chain recombines TRBV15 with TRBJ2-3; no reliable D call. Germline CDR1 and CDR2: LNHNV and YYDKDF (reference sequence). The CDR3 runs 15 residues. V lost 1 base and J lost 6, with 14 bases in between. The CDR3 bases are TGTGCCACCAGCAGAGGTGCGGAACCATCCGATACGCAGTATTTT. Its translation is CATSRGAEPSDTQYF. Variable domain in full (rest from reference TRBV15 and TRBJ2-3): DAMVIQNPRYQVTQFGKPVTLSCSQTLNHNVMYWYQQKSSQAPKLLFHYYDKDFNNEADTPDNFQSRRPNTSFCFLDIRSPGLGDTAMYLCATSRGAEPSDTQYFGPGTRLTVL.

This clonotype was found a few times. This chain uses TRBV7-2 with TRBJ1-1; D unresolved. Trimming left V 8 bases short and J 4 bases short, with 17 bases between. In germline, CDR1 is SGHTA, CDR2 FQGNSA. This CDR3 is 14 amino acids long. The CDR3 protein is CASRSGRIPTEAFF. The CDR3 DNA sequence: TGTGCCAGCCGCTCTGGACGGATTCCCACTGAAGCTTTCTTT.

The V gene is TRBV27, the J gene TRBJ1-2; a weak D match, TRBD1 (6 bases). Germline V CDR1 and CDR2: MNHEY, SMNVEV (reference sequence). Trimming took off 2 bases at V and 1 base at J, with 14 bases between the two ends. This CDR3 is 16 amino acids long. The CDR3 spells CASSLNSGTLNYGYTF. The DNA of the CDR3 is TGTGCCAGCAGTTTAAATTCCGGGACACTTAACTATGGCTACACCTTC.

In its sample, this clonotype was seen a few times. This chain links TRBV7-3 with TRBJ2-3, with D perhaps TRBD1 or TRBD2 (5 bases each). V lost 0 bases and J 0 bases, leaving 22 bases between the germline ends. Germline V gives CDR1 SGHTA, CDR2 FQGTGA. The length of the CDR3 is 20 residues. CDR3 sequence: CASSLTPTGLWGASTDTQYF. CDR3 nucleotide sequence: TGTGCCAGCAGCTTAACACCTACAGGACTCTGGGGAGCTAGCACAGATACGCAGTATTTT. The complete variable domain, with remaining parts taken from reference TRBV7-3 and TRBJ2-3, reads GAGVSQTPSNKVTEKGKYVELRCDPISGHTALYWYRQSLGQGPEFLIYFQGTGAADDSGLPNDRFFAVRPEGSVSTLKIQRTERGDSAVYLCASSLTPTGLWGASTDTQYFGPGTRLTVL.

The chain combines TRBV21-1 with TRBJ2-1; whether TRBD2, the table's D call, matches the DNA was not checked. TRBV21-1 is designated a pseudogene. This CDR3 comprises 16 residues. Here the CDR3 DNA reads TGTGCCAGCAGCAAAGGAGGACTAGCGGGAGTTCTTGAGCAGTTCTTC. It translates to CASSKGGLAGVLEQFF.

This clonotype occurred a few times. J is TRBJ2-3 and V is TRBV20-1; 11 positions match TRBD1. This CDR3 is 15 amino acids long. Germline-derived CDR1 and CDR2 are DFQATT and SNEGSKA (reference sequence). The V gene end was trimmed by 6 bases and the J gene end by 2 bases; junction bases not matched to a gene: 7. CDR3 sequence reads: CSAPDRGRSTDTQYF. The CDR3 nucleotides read TGCAGTGCGCCGGACAGGGGGCGATCCACAGATACGCAGTATTTT.

CDR3 sequence reads: CSAPTDLNTEAFF. Written as DNA, the CDR3 is TGCAGTGCCCCGACAGACTTGAACACTGAAGCTTTCTTT. The J gene is TRBJ1-1, the V gene TRBV20-1; TRBD1 is a possible D gene (5 bases). Germline V gene lookup returns CDR1 DFQATT and CDR2 SNEGSKA (reference sequence). The CDR3 extends over 13 amino acids. Trimming took 6 bases from V and 0 from J, leaving 11 bases between them.